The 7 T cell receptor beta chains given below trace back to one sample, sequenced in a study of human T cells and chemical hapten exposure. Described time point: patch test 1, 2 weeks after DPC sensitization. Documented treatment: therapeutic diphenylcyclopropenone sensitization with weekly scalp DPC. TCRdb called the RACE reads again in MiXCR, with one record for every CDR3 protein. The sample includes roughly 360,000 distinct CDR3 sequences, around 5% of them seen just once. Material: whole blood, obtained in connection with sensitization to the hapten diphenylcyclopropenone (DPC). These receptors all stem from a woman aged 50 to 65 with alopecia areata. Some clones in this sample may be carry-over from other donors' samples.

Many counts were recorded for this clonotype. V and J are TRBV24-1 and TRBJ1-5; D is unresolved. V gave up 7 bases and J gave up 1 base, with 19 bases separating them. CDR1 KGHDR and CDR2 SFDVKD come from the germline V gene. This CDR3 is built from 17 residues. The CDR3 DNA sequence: TGTGCCACCAGACCCGACCTACGAGGGAGAAGCAATCAGCCCCAGCATTTT. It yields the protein CATRPDLRGRSNQPQHF.

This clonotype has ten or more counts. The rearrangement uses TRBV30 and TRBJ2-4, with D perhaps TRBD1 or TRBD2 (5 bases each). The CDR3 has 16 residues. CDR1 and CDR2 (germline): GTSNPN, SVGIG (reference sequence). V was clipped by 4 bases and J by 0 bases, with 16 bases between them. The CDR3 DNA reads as TGTGCCTGGACCGCAGACAGAGGGCTAGCCAAAAACATTCAGTACTTC. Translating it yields CAWTADRGLAKNIQYF.

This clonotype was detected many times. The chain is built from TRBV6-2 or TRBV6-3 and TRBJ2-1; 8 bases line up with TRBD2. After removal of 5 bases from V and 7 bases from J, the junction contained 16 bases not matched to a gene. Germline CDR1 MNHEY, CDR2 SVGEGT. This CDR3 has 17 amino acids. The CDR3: CASSRILAGPGGNEQFF. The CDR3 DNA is TGTGCCAGCAGTCGTATCCTAGCGGGCCCTGGGGGAAATGAGCAGTTCTTC.

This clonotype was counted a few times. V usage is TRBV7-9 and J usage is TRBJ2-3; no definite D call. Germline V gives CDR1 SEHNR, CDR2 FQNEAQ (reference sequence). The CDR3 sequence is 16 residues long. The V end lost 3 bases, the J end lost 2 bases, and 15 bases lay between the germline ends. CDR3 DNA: TGTGCCAGCAGCTTGCTACAAGGTCGCTTCACAGATACGCAGTATTTT. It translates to CASSLLQGRFTDTQYF.

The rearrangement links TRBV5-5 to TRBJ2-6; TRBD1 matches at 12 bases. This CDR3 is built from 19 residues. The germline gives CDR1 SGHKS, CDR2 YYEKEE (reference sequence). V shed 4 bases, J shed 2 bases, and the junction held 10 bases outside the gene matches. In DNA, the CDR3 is TGTGCCAGCAGCCACCCCCGGGACAGGGGGCTTACTGGGGCCAACGTCCTGACTTTC. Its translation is CASSHPRDRGLTGANVLTF.

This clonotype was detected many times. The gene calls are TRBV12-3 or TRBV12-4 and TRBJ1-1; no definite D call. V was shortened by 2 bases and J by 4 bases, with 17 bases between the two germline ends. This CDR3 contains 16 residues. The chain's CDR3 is CASSLYGVSVPTEAFF. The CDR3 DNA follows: TGTGCCAGCAGTTTATACGGCGTCAGCGTTCCCACTGAAGCTTTCTTT.

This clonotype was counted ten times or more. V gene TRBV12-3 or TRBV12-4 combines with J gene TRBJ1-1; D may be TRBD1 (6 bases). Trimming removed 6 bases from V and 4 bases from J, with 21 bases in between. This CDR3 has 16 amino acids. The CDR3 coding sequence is TGTGCCAGCAGACCGTCCCTAGGGGGGGGGTCCACTGAAGCTTTCTTT. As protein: CASRPSLGGGSTEAFF.